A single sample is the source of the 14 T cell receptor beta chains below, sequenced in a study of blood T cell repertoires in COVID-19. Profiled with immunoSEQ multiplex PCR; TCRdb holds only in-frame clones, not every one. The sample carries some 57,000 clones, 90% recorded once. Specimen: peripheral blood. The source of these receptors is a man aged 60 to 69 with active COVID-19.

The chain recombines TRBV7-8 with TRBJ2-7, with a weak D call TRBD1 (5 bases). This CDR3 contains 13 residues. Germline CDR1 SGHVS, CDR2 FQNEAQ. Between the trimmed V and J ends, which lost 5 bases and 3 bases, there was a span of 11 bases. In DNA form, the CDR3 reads TGTGCCAGCAGCCTCAGGGTAAACTACGAGCAGTACTTC. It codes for CASSLRVNYEQYF.

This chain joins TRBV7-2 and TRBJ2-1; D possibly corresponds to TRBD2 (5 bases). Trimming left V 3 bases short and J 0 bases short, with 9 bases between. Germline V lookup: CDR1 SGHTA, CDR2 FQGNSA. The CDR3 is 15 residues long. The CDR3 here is CASSFSLASYNEQFF. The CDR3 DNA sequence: TGTGCCAGCAGCTTCAGTCTAGCCTCCTACAATGAGCAGTTCTTC.

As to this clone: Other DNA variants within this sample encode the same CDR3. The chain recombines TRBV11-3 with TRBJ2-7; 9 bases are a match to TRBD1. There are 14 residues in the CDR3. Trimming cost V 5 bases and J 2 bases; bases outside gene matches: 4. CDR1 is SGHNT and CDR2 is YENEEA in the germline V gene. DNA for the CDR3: TGTGCCAGCAGCCTCGGGACAGGGCCCTACGAGCAGTACTTC. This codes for CASSLGTGPYEQYF.

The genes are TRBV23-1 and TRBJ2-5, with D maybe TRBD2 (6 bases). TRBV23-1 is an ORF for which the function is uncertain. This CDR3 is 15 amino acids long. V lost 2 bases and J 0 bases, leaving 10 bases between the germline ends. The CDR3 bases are TGCGCCAGCAGTCAACGCGGGGTTAACCAAGAGACCCAGTACTTC. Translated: CASSQRGVNQETQYF.

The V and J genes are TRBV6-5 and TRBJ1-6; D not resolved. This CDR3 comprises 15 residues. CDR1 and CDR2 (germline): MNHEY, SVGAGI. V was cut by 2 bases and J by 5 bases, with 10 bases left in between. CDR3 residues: CASSYDRSNNSPLHF. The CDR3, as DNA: TGTGCCAGCAGTTACGATCGGAGTAATAATTCACCCCTCCACTTT.

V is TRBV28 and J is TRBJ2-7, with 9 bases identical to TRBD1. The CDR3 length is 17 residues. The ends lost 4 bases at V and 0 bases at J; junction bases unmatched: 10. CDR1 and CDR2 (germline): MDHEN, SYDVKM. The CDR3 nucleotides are TGTGCCAGCAGTTCACCCGCCGGGACAGGGCTCTCCTACGAGCAGTACTTC. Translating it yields CASSSPAGTGLSYEQYF.

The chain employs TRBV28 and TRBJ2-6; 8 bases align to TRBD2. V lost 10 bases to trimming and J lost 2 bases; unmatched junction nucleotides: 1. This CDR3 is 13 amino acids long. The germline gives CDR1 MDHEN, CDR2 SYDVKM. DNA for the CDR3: TGTGCCAACGGGAGGGCTGGGGCCAACGTCCTGACTTTC. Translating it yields CANGRAGANVLTF. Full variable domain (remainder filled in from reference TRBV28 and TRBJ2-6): DVKVTQSSRYLVKRTGEKVFLECVQDMDHENMFWYRQDPGLGLRLIYFSYDVKMKEKGDIPEGYSVSREKKERFSLILESASTNQTSMYLCANGRAGANVLTFGAGSRLTVL.

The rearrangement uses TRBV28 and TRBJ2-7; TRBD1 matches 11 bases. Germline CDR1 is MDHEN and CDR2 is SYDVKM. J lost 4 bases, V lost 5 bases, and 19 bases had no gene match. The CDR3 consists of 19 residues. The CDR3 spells CASSPLSGTGGSPVYEQYF. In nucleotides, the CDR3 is TGTGCCAGCAGTCCCTTGTCCGGGACAGGGGGTTCCCCGGTATACGAGCAGTACTTC.

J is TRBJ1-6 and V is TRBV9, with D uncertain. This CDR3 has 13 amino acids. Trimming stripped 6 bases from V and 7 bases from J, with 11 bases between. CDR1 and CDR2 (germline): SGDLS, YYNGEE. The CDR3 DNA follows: TGTGCCAGCACCTCGACTTTAAATTCACCCCTCCACTTT. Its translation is CASTSTLNSPLHF.

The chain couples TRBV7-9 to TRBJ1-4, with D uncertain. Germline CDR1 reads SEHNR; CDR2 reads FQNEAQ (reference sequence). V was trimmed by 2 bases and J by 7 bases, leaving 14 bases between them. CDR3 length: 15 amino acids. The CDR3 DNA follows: TGTGCCAGCAGCTTACAGGCCCGGGCGGGTGAAAAACTGTTTTTT. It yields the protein CASSLQARAGEKLFF.

In nucleotides, the CDR3 is TGCGCCAGCAGCCAACGACCCCCCTCTGAGCTGGGCCTCTCCTACGAGCAGTACTTC. It translates to CASSQRPPSELGLSYEQYF. The rearrangement joins TRBV4-3 to TRBJ2-7; D remains unclear. V lost 2 bases, J lost 0 bases, and 23 bases lay in between. Per germline, CDR1 LGHNA and CDR2 YSLEER. The CDR3 has 19 residues.

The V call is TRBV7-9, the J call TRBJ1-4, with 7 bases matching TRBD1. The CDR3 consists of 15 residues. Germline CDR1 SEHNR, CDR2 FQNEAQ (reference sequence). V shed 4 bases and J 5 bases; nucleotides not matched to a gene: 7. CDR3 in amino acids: CASSSLDRENEKLFF. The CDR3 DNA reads TGTGCCAGCAGCTCCCTCGACAGGGAAAATGAAAAACTGTTTTTT.

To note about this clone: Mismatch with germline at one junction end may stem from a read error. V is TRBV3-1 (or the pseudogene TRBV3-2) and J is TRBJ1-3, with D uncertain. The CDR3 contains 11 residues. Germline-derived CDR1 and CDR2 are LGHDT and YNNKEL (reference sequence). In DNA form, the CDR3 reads TGTGCCAGCAGCCAAGATCGCGGGTGGGTTTTT. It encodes CASSQDRGWVF.

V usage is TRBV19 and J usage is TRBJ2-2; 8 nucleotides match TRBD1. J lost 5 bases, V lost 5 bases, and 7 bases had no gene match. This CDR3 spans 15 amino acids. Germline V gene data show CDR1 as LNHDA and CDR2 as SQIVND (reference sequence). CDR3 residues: CASSDQGAITGELFF. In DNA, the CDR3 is TGTGCCAGTAGTGACCAGGGGGCGATAACCGGGGAGCTGTTTTTT. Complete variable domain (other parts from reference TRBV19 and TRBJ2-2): DGGITQSPKYLFRKEGQNVTLSCEQNLNHDAMYWYRQDPGQGLRLIYYSQIVNDFQKGDIAEGYSVSREKKESFPLTVTSAQKNPTAFYLCASSDQGAITGELFFGEGSRLTVL.